The 10 T cell receptor beta chains below all came from one sample that was sequenced in a study of CD8 T cells in Susac syndrome (dated by TCRdb to between 2018 and 2021). The method behind the library was the immunoSEQ multiplex PCR assay. RNA was extracted using the RNeasy kit, and roughly 0.5 to 1 ug of the RNA was reverse transcribed with random hexamers. Using fastp trimming at Q25 and MiXCR clonotype assembly, TCRdb reanalyzed the public sequencing data and kept in-frame beta chains. All rows with the same CDR3 protein become a single entry with the most common DNA and genes. The sample contains about 300,000 distinct CDR3 sequences, 75% to 85% of them found a single time. 0.21% of the sample rests with the top ten. The sequencing sample was made of CD8+ T cells from PBMCs. These receptors came from a human donor with multiple sclerosis.

This chain connects TRBV25-1 to TRBJ2-3; unclear D gene. The CDR3 sequence is 16 residues long. V was clipped by 2 bases and J by 2 bases, with 14 bases between them. The germline V gene has CDR1 MGHDK and CDR2 SYGVNS. As DNA, the CDR3 is TGTGCCAGCAGTGAAGACTTCCAACTACCCACAGATACGCAGTATTTT. Amino acids: CASSEDFQLPTDTQYF.

The rearrangement links TRBV6-5 to TRBJ1-1, with TRBD1 as a possible D gene (5 bases). V dropped 6 bases and J dropped 5 bases, with 13 bases sitting between them. Germline V gene data show CDR1 as MNHEY and CDR2 as SVGAGI. CDR3 length: 13 amino acids. The CDR3 sequence: CASSPLRGTEAFF. In nucleotides, the CDR3 is TGTGCCAGCAGCCCACTAAGGGGAACTGAAGCTTTCTTT.

The rearrangement uses TRBV27 and TRBJ2-2; D possibly corresponds to TRBD1 (7 bases). Trimming shortened V by 5 bases and J by 5 bases, and 15 bases separated the two germline ends. CDR3 length equals 15 residues. Germline V gives CDR1 MNHEY, CDR2 SMNVEV (reference sequence). DNA for the CDR3: TGTGCCAGCAGTCTAGGGGGCGCGGGAACCGGGGAGCTGTTTTTT. The encoded protein is CASSLGGAGTGELFF.

This chain connects TRBV9 to TRBJ2-6; a possible D gene is TRBD1 (6 bases). The V and J ends lost 0 bases and 2 bases respectively, with 27 bases between them. The CDR3 sequence is 22 residues long. Germline CDR1 reads SGDLS; CDR2 reads YYNGEE. CDR3 loop: CASSVEQGSPWGRGTGANVLTF. The CDR3 region has the DNA TGTGCCAGCAGCGTAGAACAGGGCAGTCCCTGGGGAAGGGGCACTGGGGCCAACGTCCTGACTTTC.

The genes are TRBV15 and TRBJ1-2; D gene ambiguous. This CDR3 region has 14 residues. Between the trimmed V and J ends, which lost 5 bases and 4 bases, there was a span of 14 bases. The germline gives CDR1 LNHNV, CDR2 YYDKDF (reference sequence). The CDR3 coding sequence is TGTGCCACCAGCGGTGACCGACGGTCCTATGGCTACACCTTC. It yields the protein CATSGDRRSYGYTF. Together with reference TRBV15 and TRBJ1-2, the CDR3 gives the full variable domain: DAMVIQNPRYQVTQFGKPVTLSCSQTLNHNVMYWYQQKSSQAPKLLFHYYDKDFNNEADTPDNFQSRRPNTSFCFLDIRSPGLGDTAMYLCATSGDRRSYGYTFGSGTRLTVV.

This clonotype was counted a single time. The rearrangement uses TRBV5-4 and TRBJ2-3; D is uncertain. V gave up 4 bases and J gave up 2 bases, with 17 bases separating them. This CDR3 is 16 amino acids long. CDR1 is SGHNT, CDR2 YYREEE, per germline (reference sequence). DNA for the CDR3: TGTGCCAGCAGCCTACGTTGGTGGCCCGTCACAGATACGCAGTATTTT. Its protein product is CASSLRWWPVTDTQYF.

The chain carries TRBV4-3 and TRBJ2-7, with TRBD2 matching over 9 bases. Germline V CDR1 and CDR2: LGHNA, YSLEER. V dropped 0 bases and J dropped 0; count of bases not matched to a gene: 6. This CDR3 region has 17 residues. The CDR3 region is CASSQEWLAGSSYEQYF. For the CDR3, the DNA is TGCGCCAGCAGCCAAGAGTGGCTAGCGGGGAGCTCCTACGAGCAGTACTTC.

This clonotype has only a few counts. This chain uses TRBV20-1 with TRBJ2-7, with a tentative D call TRBD1 (5 bases). The length of the CDR3 is 12 residues. Trimming took off 3 bases at V and 3 bases at J, with 9 bases between the two ends. Germline assignment: CDR1 DFQATT and CDR2 SNEGSKA (reference sequence). The DNA of the CDR3 is TGCAGTGCTAGGGGCAGGGTCTACGAGCAGTACTTC. This gives the protein CSARGRVYEQYF.

This clonotype is a singleton in its sample. The chain links TRBV30 to TRBJ1-2, with TRBD1 identical over 10 bases. This CDR3 region has 16 residues. Germline V gives CDR1 GTSNPN, CDR2 SVGIG (reference sequence). The junction had 14 bases not matched to a gene; V was cut back by 2 bases and J by 8 bases. CDR3 nucleotides: TGTGCCTGGAGTCCCTCGGCCTTTGACAGGGGGCAAGGCTACACCTTC. Protein product: CAWSPSAFDRGQGYTF.

This chain joins TRBV4-2 and TRBJ1-2; D is ambiguous. The germline gives CDR1 LGHNA, CDR2 YNFKEQ. The V end lost 4 bases, the J end lost 3 bases, and 12 bases lay between the germline ends. The CDR3 length is 14 residues. CDR3 coding DNA: TGTGCCAGCAGCCTTATGACCCGGGACTATGGCTACACCTTC. Residues: CASSLMTRDYGYTF.